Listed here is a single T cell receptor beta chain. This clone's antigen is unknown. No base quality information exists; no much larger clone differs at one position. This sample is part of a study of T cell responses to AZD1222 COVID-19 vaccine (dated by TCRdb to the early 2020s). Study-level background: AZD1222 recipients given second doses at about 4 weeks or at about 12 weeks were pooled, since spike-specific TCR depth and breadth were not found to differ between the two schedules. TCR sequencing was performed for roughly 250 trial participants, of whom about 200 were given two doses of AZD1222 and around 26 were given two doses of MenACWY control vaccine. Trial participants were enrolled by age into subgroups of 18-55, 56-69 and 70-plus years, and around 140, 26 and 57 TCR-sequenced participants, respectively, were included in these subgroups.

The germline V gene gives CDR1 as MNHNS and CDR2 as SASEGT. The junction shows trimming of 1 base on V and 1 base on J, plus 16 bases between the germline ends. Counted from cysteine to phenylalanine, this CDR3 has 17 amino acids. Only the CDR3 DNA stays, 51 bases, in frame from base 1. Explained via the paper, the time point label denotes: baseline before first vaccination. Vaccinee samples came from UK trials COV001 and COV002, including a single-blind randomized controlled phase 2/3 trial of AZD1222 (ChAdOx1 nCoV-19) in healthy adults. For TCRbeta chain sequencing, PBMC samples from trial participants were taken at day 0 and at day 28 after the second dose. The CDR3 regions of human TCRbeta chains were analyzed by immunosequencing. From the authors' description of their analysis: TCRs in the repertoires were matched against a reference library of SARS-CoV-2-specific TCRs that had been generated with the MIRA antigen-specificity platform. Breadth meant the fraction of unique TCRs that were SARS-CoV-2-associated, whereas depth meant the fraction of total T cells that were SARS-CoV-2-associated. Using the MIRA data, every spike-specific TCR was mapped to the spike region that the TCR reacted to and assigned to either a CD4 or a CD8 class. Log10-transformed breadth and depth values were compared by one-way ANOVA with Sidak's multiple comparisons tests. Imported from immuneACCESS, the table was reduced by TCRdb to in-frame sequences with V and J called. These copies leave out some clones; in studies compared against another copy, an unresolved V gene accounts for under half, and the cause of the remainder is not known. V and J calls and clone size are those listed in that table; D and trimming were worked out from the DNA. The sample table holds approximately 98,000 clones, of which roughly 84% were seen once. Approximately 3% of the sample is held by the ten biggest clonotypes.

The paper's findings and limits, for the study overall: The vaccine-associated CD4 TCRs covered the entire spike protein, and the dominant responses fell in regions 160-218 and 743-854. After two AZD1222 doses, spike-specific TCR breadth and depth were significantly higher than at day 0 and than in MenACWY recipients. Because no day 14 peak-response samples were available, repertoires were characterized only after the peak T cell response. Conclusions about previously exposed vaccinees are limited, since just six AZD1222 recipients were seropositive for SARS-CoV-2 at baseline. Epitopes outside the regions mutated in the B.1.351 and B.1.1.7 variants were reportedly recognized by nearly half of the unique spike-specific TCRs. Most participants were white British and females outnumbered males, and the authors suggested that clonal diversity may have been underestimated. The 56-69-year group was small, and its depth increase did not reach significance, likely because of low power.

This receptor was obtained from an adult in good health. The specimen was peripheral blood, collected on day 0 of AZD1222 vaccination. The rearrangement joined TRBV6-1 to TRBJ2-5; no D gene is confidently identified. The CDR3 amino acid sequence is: CASSEVTGYLTQETQYF. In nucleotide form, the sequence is TGTGCCAGCAGTGAAGTTACCGGGTACCTGACCCAAGAGACCCAGTACTTC.